This TCR beta chain emerged from a study of blood T cell repertoires in COVID-19. At the level of the study: The samples span acute and convalescent COVID-19 from the United States, Italy and Spain.

Under the authors' procedure: Counts of nucleated cells, estimated from reference gene primer amplification, were obtained. Sequencing used immunoSEQ multiplex PCR; TCRdb keeps in-frame clones, though not all of them. D and trimming were read from the DNA, whereas the V and J calls and clone size are those reported in that table. The repertoire consists of 44,000 or so clones, with roughly 84% occurring once and the leading ten covering less than 4.5%. The CDR3 totals 15 residues. Germline loops: CDR1 SGHAT, CDR2 FQNNGV. V was pared by 2 bases and J by 4 bases, with 14 bases between. Input material: peripheral blood. The clonotype comes from a man aged 45-65 years with active COVID-19. This chain connects TRBV11-2 to TRBJ2-5; TRBD2 might be the D (5 bases). The CDR3, as DNA: TGTGCCAGCAGCTTAAATTCAGGACTGGGAGAGACCCAGTACTTC. Translating it yields CASSLNSGLGETQYF.